This T cell receptor beta chain was documented in a study of OX40 agonist ivuxolimab in advanced cancers. Overall study context: At 0.01 to 10 mg/kg, ivuxolimab was administered intravenously to patients every 2 weeks.

This clone came up a few times. CDR1 and CDR2 from the germline V gene are SGHVS and FQNEAQ. After removal of 6 bases from V and 0 bases from J, the junction contained 12 bases not matched to a gene. CDR3 length equals 18 residues. Sequencing was performed with immunoSEQ multiplex PCR; in TCRdb, only in-frame clones are kept and a portion is missing. Of approximately 59,000 clones listed, around four fifths were seen once; the top ten hold 0.7% to 0.8%. The V call is TRBV7-8, the J call TRBJ2-1; TRBD2 matches 9 bases. Sequenced here: CD4+ or CD8+ T cells sorted from blood, sampled in a trial of the OX40 agonist ivuxolimab. The sequence was obtained from an adult with an advanced solid tumor such as melanoma, head and neck, liver or kidney cancer. The CDR3 coding sequence is TGTGCCAGCAGACCAAAGTACGCGGGGGGGAGCTCCTACAATGAGCAGTTCTTC. Translated, it gives CASRPKYAGGSSYNEQFF.